The rows below give T cell receptor beta chains drawn from one sample of a study of blood T cell repertoires in COVID-19. The assay was immunoSEQ multiplex PCR, and TCRdb's table has in-frame clones only and misses some. The table shows some 250,000 clones, with 75% to 90% occurring only once. Source material: peripheral blood. The receptors originated from a man in his forties or fifties with acute or convalescent COVID-19. Both conserved end residues are part of each CDR3.

v_call: TRBV4-1
j_call: TRBJ1-2
cdr3_aa: CASSQDAASGHYGYTF

v_call: TRBV9
j_call: TRBJ1-2
cdr3_aa: CASSLGPYTF

v_call: TRBV19
j_call: TRBJ1-2
cdr3_aa: CASSVSPRGLRSGYTF

v_call: TRBV7-9
j_call: TRBJ2-1
cdr3_aa: CASSPINEQFF

v_call: TRBV5-4
j_call: TRBJ2-1
cdr3_aa: CASSLEEDRPYNEQFF

v_call: TRBV5-1
j_call: TRBJ2-5
cdr3_aa: CASSFRTSQETQYF

v_call: TRBV4-3
j_call: TRBJ2-7
cdr3_aa: CASSQSQGPTSYEQYF

v_call: TRBV25-1
j_call: TRBJ1-3
cdr3_aa: CASSEGYDRARGNTIYF

v_call: TRBV5-4
j_call: TRBJ2-7
cdr3_aa: CASSLNSGRGPREQYF

v_call: TRBV2
j_call: TRBJ2-1
cdr3_aa: CASSEAGLAGANEQFF

v_call: TRBV29-1
j_call: TRBJ1-1
cdr3_aa: CSGRTGGNTEAFF

v_call: TRBV5-6
j_call: TRBJ1-4
cdr3_aa: CASSLGGLGEKLFF

v_call: TRBV15
j_call: TRBJ2-3
cdr3_aa: CATSRNRLEDTQYF

v_call: TRBV7-2
j_call: TRBJ1-1
cdr3_aa: CASSLSGGVEAFF

v_call: TRBV30
j_call: TRBJ1-5
cdr3_aa: CAWGHREGRPQHF

v_call: TRBV7-9
j_call: TRBJ2-1
cdr3_aa: CASSLSMMGAFYNEQFF

v_call: TRBV19
j_call: TRBJ2-1
cdr3_aa: CASSVSGGVTYNEQFF

v_call: TRBV14
j_call: TRBJ1-3
cdr3_aa: CASRSRGVNTIYF

v_call: TRBV7-2
j_call: TRBJ2-7
cdr3_aa: CASSLTTGSGEQYF

v_call: TRBV7-9
j_call: TRBJ1-6
cdr3_aa: CASSLGGLGSPLHF

v_call: TRBV10-1
j_call: TRBJ2-1
cdr3_aa: CASSESAGEYNEQFF

v_call: TRBV7-9
j_call: TRBJ2-2
cdr3_aa: CASSGVAPADTNTGELFF

v_call: TRBV10-1
j_call: TRBJ2-7
cdr3_aa: CASSECGSGRDNYEQYF

v_call: TRBV18
j_call: TRBJ2-7
cdr3_aa: CASSPRHSGDEQYF

v_call: TRBV7-2
j_call: TRBJ2-5
cdr3_aa: CASSNPGQQETQYF

v_call: TRBV27
j_call: TRBJ2-5
cdr3_aa: CASSLSSAGVGETQYF

v_call: TRBV19
j_call: TRBJ1-5
cdr3_aa: CASTRDTGGNQPQHF

v_call: TRBV9
j_call: TRBJ2-7
cdr3_aa: CASSGRDSLYEQYF

v_call: TRBV3-1/TRBV3-2
j_call: TRBJ1-2
cdr3_aa: CASSQLMAGYTF

v_call: TRBV18
j_call: TRBJ1-1
cdr3_aa: CASSPRTGGLNTEAFF

v_call: TRBV29-1
j_call: TRBJ2-1
cdr3_aa: CSVVWGHVTYNEQFF

v_call: TRBV6-5
j_call: TRBJ1-5
cdr3_aa: CASSYSGRGEQPQHF

v_call: TRBV11-3
j_call: TRBJ2-7
cdr3_aa: CASSLTMSYEQYF

v_call: TRBV5-1
j_call: TRBJ2-7
cdr3_aa: CASSRELAYEQYF

v_call: TRBV21-1
j_call: TRBJ2-7
cdr3_aa: CASSKWTLAGDEQYF

v_call: TRBV7-9
j_call: TRBJ2-1
cdr3_aa: CASSPSGSPYNEQFF

v_call: TRBV5-6
j_call: TRBJ2-1
cdr3_aa: CASSLVAEVNEQFF

v_call: TRBV6-5
j_call: TRBJ1-1
cdr3_aa: CASMGRGNTEAFF

v_call: TRBV19
j_call: TRBJ2-7
cdr3_aa: CASRSGTSYEQYF

v_call: TRBV11-3
j_call: TRBJ1-1
cdr3_aa: CASSLDRNTEAFF

v_call: TRBV11-2
j_call: TRBJ1-1
cdr3_aa: CASSFNGNTEAFF

v_call: TRBV11-3
j_call: TRBJ2-7
cdr3_aa: CASRRTSGQSSYEQYF

v_call: TRBV5-1
j_call: TRBJ2-3
cdr3_aa: CASSFTGTSGPDTQYF

v_call: TRBV7-9
j_call: TRBJ2-1
cdr3_aa: CASSLGLADYNEQFF

v_call: TRBV19
j_call: TRBJ1-1
cdr3_aa: CASSIANRATEAFF

v_call: TRBV6-1
j_call: TRBJ2-7
cdr3_aa: CASSESASGSYEQYF

v_call: TRBV30
j_call: TRBJ1-3
cdr3_aa: CAWSGSGNTIYF

v_call: TRBV19
j_call: TRBJ2-2
cdr3_aa: CATTEEWGGELFF

v_call: TRBV4-3
j_call: TRBJ1-4
cdr3_aa: CASSQDYGQGIRANEKLFF

v_call: TRBV2
j_call: TRBJ1-3
cdr3_aa: CASSAEPGRNTIYF

v_call: TRBV12-3/TRBV12-4
j_call: TRBJ2-2
cdr3_aa: CASSPVAGELFF

v_call: TRBV29-1
j_call: TRBJ2-7
cdr3_aa: CSVESRGENWYEQYF

v_call: TRBV29-1
j_call: TRBJ1-2
cdr3_aa: CSALRQSYGYTF

v_call: TRBV2
j_call: TRBJ1-2
cdr3_aa: CASSEGTSYGYTF

v_call: TRBV7-9
j_call: TRBJ2-1
cdr3_aa: CASSLVMGLAAYNEQFF